Listed here are 2 T cell receptor beta chains from one sample, sequenced in a study of stem cell transplantation in POMP-related autoinflammatory disease (dated by TCRdb to about 2021). This specimen's time point label, per the study, means: after hematopoietic stem cell transplant. Library preparation used the immunoSEQ multiplex PCR assay. TCRdb took this table from immuneACCESS and kept in-frame rearrangements with V and J called. Such tables lack part of the clones; where checked against another copy, unresolved V genes explain under half of the gap, and the rest is unexplained. The sample has 68,000 or so clones on record, approximately 91% of them singletons. Clones ranked in the top ten supply about 0.71% of the sample. The sequences come from CD4+ T cells from PBMCs, collected after stem cell transplantation. The receptors originated from a human patient with POMP-related autoinflammation and immune dysregulation (PRAID). After a transplant, some T cells may have been passed on by the graft donor.

This clone was observed a single time. The chain employs TRBV19 and TRBJ1-3; D is possibly TRBD1 (6 bases). The germline gives CDR1 LNHDA, CDR2 SQIVND (reference sequence). CDR3 length equals 14 residues. V was pared by 5 bases and J by 10 bases, with 18 bases between. The chain's CDR3 is CASSASDRPGTIYF. The CDR3, as DNA: TGTGCCAGTAGTGCCTCCGACAGGCCTGGGACCATATATTTT. Variable domain in full (rest from reference TRBV19 and TRBJ1-3): DGGITQSPKYLFRKEGQNVTLSCEQNLNHDAMYWYRQDPGQGLRLIYYSQIVNDFQKGDIAEGYSVSREKKESFPLTVTSAQKNPTAFYLCASSASDRPGTIYFGEGSWLTVV.

This chain uses TRBV7-2 with TRBJ1-2, with no clear D. The CDR3 totals 12 residues. V dropped 0 bases and J dropped 8 bases, with 7 bases sitting between them. The germline gives CDR1 SGHTA, CDR2 FQGNSA. The CDR3 nucleotides are TGTGCCAGCAGCTTAGCAGGTGAAGGCTACACCTTC. Translating it yields CASSLAGEGYTF.